The 8 T cell receptor beta chains below come from one sample, sequenced in a study of OX40 agonist ivuxolimab in advanced cancers. TCRdb's copy holds only in-frame clones and misses some; the assay was immunoSEQ multiplex PCR. This table has tens of thousands of clones, roughly nine tenths appearing once. Here the sequenced sample was CD4+ or CD8+ T cells sorted from blood, taken in a trial of the OX40 agonist ivuxolimab. These receptors came from an adult with an advanced solid tumor such as melanoma, head and neck, liver or kidney cancer.

The V and J genes are TRBV13 and TRBJ2-2; D unclear. CDR1 is PRHDT, CDR2 FYEKMQ, per germline (reference sequence). The CDR3 length is 14 residues. V gave up 3 bases and J gave up 1 base, with 6 bases separating them. The CDR3 region is CASSLVRNTGELFF. The DNA of the CDR3 is TGTGCCAGCAGCTTGGTGAGGAACACCGGGGAGCTGTTTTTT.

This clone was counted between two and nine times. The chain carries TRBV15 and TRBJ2-1, with 9 nucleotides matching TRBD2. With V trimmed by 0 bases and J by 7 bases, 13 bases remained unmatched. Germline lookup yields CDR1 LNHNV and CDR2 YYDKDF (reference sequence). This CDR3 is 18 amino acids long. The CDR3 DNA reads TGTGCCACCAGCAGAGATCTCAGCGGGGGGATGGGAAGTAATGAGCAGTTCTTC. Translation gives CATSRDLSGGMGSNEQFF.

The sample holds one count of this clone. The genes are TRBV9 and TRBJ2-5; 7 positions agree with TRBD1. Germline V CDR1 and CDR2: SGDLS, YYNGEE. Losses at the gene ends were 0 bases for V and 5 bases for J; bases not matched to a gene: 4. The length of the CDR3 is 14 residues. CDR3 sequence reads: CASSVEGARETQYF. The DNA for the CDR3 is TGTGCCAGCAGCGTAGAGGGGGCACGGGAGACCCAGTACTTC.

The rearrangement links TRBV6-5 to TRBJ1-6; D remains ambiguous. CDR3 length: 12 residues. The germline gives CDR1 MNHEY, CDR2 SVGAGI. Trimming removed 7 bases from V and 6 bases from J, with 7 bases in between. DNA of the CDR3: TGTGCCAGCACCACAACTAATTCACCCCTCCACTTT. This sequence encodes CASTTTNSPLHF.

DNA of the CDR3: TGTGCCAGCAGCCACCGTCGGGCTAGCAGCACCGGGGAGCTGTTTTTT. Residues: CASSHRRASSTGELFF. The gene calls are TRBV7-9 and TRBJ2-2; D is possibly TRBD2 (5 bases). Germline CDR1 reads SEHNR; CDR2 reads FQNEAQ (reference sequence). There are 16 residues in the CDR3. V gave up 5 bases and J gave up 4 bases, with 17 bases separating them.

The genes are TRBV5-6 and TRBJ1-2, with TRBD1 as a possible D gene (6 bases). The germline V gene encodes CDR1 SGHDT and CDR2 YYEEEE. Trimming cost V 4 bases and J 5 bases, with 18 bases left between them. The CDR3 consists of 15 residues. The CDR3 sequence is CASSHLGGSLYGYTF. CDR3 bases: TGTGCCAGCAGCCACCTGGGGGGCAGTTTGTATGGCTACACCTTC.

The V and J genes are TRBV14 and TRBJ1-2; TRBD1 matches 8 bases. Losses at the gene ends were 3 bases for V and 3 bases for J; bases not matched to a gene: 3. CDR1 and CDR2 from the germline V gene are SGHDN and FVKESK. The CDR3 spans 14 residues. CDR3 in amino acids: CASSQTDRDYGYTF. CDR3 nucleotides: TGTGCCAGCAGCCAGACGGACAGGGACTATGGCTACACCTTC.

In its sample, this clone was seen once. The genes are TRBV11-2 and TRBJ2-3, with D perhaps matching TRBD1 or TRBD2 (5 bases each). The CDR3 extends over 18 amino acids. Trimming removed 1 base at V and 6 bases at J, with 23 bases between. Germline values: CDR1 SGHAT, CDR2 FQNNGV. CDR3 protein: CASSLGIGAGPPWDTQYF. CDR3 nucleotide sequence: TGTGCCAGCAGCTTAGGAATAGGGGCGGGCCCGCCTTGGGATACGCAGTATTTT. Using reference TRBV11-2 and TRBJ2-3 for the parts outside the CDR3, the full variable domain is EAGVAQSPRYKIIEKRQSVAFWCNPISGHATLYWYQQILGQGPKLLIQFQNNGVVDDSQLPKDRFSAERLKGVDSTLKIQPAKLEDSAVYLCASSLGIGAGPPWDTQYFGPGTRLTVL.